The present T cell receptor (beta chain) was sequenced within a study of T cells in Graves' hyperthyroidism and ophthalmopathy. Study context: Sampling of peripheral blood happened at initial diagnosis, prior to any treatment.

The CDR3 length is 12 residues. V gave up 3 bases and J gave up 5 bases, with 7 bases separating them. In germline, CDR1 is SGHVS, CDR2 FQNEAQ. Amplification of TCR beta CDR3 regions was performed using RNA transcripts as template. HTBI primers were the set used in a first-round RT-PCR of the TCR CDR3. One entry per CDR3 protein, called by TCRdb with MiXCR from the multiplex PCR reads. The sample includes fewer than 700,000 distinct CDR3 sequences, about 16% of them seen just once. Study findings and constraints: In simple terms, a model built on 13 V-J features told ophthalmopathy apart from stable hyperthyroidism. Progression to ophthalmopathy was predicted a median of approximately 6.4 months early.

This clonotype was seen ten or more times. Its cognate antigen is unknown. Hyperthyroidism of Graves' type that showed no ophthalmopathy progression within 18 months was stable. This chain joins TRBV7-8 and TRBJ1-1, with D unresolved. The TCR comes from a woman between 25 and 40 years old with Graves' hyperthyroidism. The sequenced material came from blood. The CDR3 nucleotides read TGTGCCAGCAGCTTTAGTCGGACTGAAGCTTTCTTT. Amino acid sequence: CASSFSRTEAFF.